This is a list of T cell receptor beta chains from one sample in a study of blood T cells in healthy people across ages. MiXCR, run by TCRdb on the 5' RACE reads, gives a single entry per CDR3 protein. Of roughly 1.6 million distinct CDR3 sequences in the sample, about 32% were seen once. Sequencing was done on a sample of blood. The source is a woman aged 30 to 39 in good health. Both conserved end residues are part of each CDR3. The D gene is left open where the match is weak. Size is stated for part of the rows, as once, few or many counts, or as a class when the clone is expanded.

J gene,V gene,clone size,D gene,CDR3 DNA,CDR3 protein
TRBJ2-7,TRBV5-1,NA,NA,TGCGCCAGCAGCACCTCTGGGGGCAGGTACGAGCAGTACTTC,CASSTSGGRYEQYF
TRBJ1-1,TRBV5-1,once,TRBD1,TGCGCCAGCAGCCTTACAGGGGCCGCCTCCCTGAACACTGAAGCTTTCTTT,CASSLTGAASLNTEAFF
TRBJ1-4,TRBV5-6,NA,NA,TGTGCCAGCAGCGGCAGTGGTGAAAAACTGTTTTTT,CASSGSGEKLFF
TRBJ2-6,TRBV11-2,NA,NA,TGTGCCAGCAAACGGTCCGGGGCCAACGTCCTGACTTTC,CASKRSGANVLTF
TRBJ2-5,TRBV20-1,NA,NA,TGCAGTGCCCCCCGGAGTGACGCTACATGGGAGCAGTACTTC,CSAPRSDATWEQYF
TRBJ2-5,TRBV6-6,many,TRBD1,TGTGCCAGTACCGGGACAGGGGGTACCCAGTACTTC,CASTGTGGTQYF
TRBJ1-2,TRBV12-3/TRBV12-4,NA,NA,TGTGCCAGCAGTTTCCAGCGGAACTATGGCTACACCTTC,CASSFQRNYGYTF
TRBJ1-5,TRBV12-3/TRBV12-4,many,NA,TGTGCCAGCAGTCCACCGGGACATAGGGATCAGCCCCAGCATTTT,CASSPPGHRDQPQHF
TRBJ1-1,TRBV18,few,TRBD1,TGTGCCAGCTCAACTTCTGGCGGGACAGGGGGCCCGAACACTGAAGCTTTCTTT,CASSTSGGTGGPNTEAFF
TRBJ2-5,TRBV5-1,few,NA,TGCGCCAGCAGCTTGGAACGCCGTGGTGGAGAGACCCAGTACTTC,CASSLERRGGETQYF
TRBJ1-2,TRBV5-1,few,NA,TGCGCCAGCAGCTTGGAACCGGGGAGGGGTGCTGGCTACACCTTC,CASSLEPGRGAGYTF